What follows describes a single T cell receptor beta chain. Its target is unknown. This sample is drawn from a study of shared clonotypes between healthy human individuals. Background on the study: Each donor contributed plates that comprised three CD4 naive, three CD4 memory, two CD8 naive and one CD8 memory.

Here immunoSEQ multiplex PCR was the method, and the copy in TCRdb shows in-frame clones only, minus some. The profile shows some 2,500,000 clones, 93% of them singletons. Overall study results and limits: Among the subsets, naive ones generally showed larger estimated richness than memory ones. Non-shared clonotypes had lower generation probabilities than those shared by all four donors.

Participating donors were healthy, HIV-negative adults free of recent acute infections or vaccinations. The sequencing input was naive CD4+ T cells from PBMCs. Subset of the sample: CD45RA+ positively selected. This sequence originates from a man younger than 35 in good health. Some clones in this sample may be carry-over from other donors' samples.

In DNA, the CDR3 is TGTGCCAGCAGTTACTCCATAGGAAACACCGGGGAGCTGTTTTTT. Its translation is CASSYSIGNTGELFF. This chain links TRBV6-5 with TRBJ2-2; D remains unclear. The CDR3 covers 15 residues. Deletions cut 0 bases from V and 2 bases from J, with 7 bases between. CDR1 and CDR2 from the germline V gene are MNHEY and SVGAGI.